This T cell receptor beta chain came from a study of cytomegalovirus exposure and HLA in healthy donors. Study details: The approximately 110 validation repertoires used the same platform as the 666 first-cohort repertoires, a later analysis reported.

Study outcomes and limitations: In the 120 or so validation repertoires, approximately 94% of cluster scores exceeded 0, per a later analysis.

The CDR3 runs 15 residues. CDR1 is LGHNT, CDR2 FRNRAP, per germline. V trimming: 6 bases; J trimming: 2 bases; junction bases outside the gene matches: 7. As regards this clone: Antigen: not known.

Only in-frame clones appear in the TCRdb table, and some are missing; sequencing was by immunoSEQ multiplex PCR. The data contain 120,000 or so clones, approximately 90% of them singletons. This receptor was taken from a man aged 18 to 30 in good health and CMV-seropositive. The specimen sequenced was PBMCs. The V gene is TRBV12-5, the J gene TRBJ2-7; 10 nucleotides line up with TRBD1. The CDR3 nucleotides are TGTGCTAGTGGACTAACCGGGACAGGGGCCTACGAGCAGTACTTC. Its translation is CASGLTGTGAYEQYF.